A single sample gave rise to the 25 T cell receptor beta chains below, sequenced in a study of somatic mutations in cytotoxic T cells in rheumatoid arthritis. Profiling relied on immunoSEQ multiplex PCR, and the TCRdb table lists in-frame clones only, not all of them. The profile shows about 10,000 clones, approximately 80% of them singletons. Sequences were obtained from CD8+ T cells sorted from blood. These receptors all come from an adult with rheumatoid arthritis.

The V call is TRBV4-3, the J call TRBJ1-4; D is unresolved. Trimming pared 0 bases from V and 0 bases from J, leaving 14 bases between. The length of the CDR3 is 18 residues. Germline CDR1 LGHNA, CDR2 YSLEER. The chain's CDR3 is CASSQDQRLPATNEKLFF. In nucleotides, the CDR3 is TGCGCCAGCAGCCAAGATCAGAGACTTCCTGCAACTAATGAAAAACTGTTTTTT.

The V gene is TRBV6-6, the J gene TRBJ2-7; D is perhaps TRBD2 (5 bases). V lost 6 bases and J lost 3, with 12 bases in between. The germline V gene encodes CDR1 MNHNY and CDR2 SVGAGI (reference sequence). This CDR3 region has 13 residues. In DNA form, the CDR3 reads TGTGCCAGCAGCCCGACACGGGGCTACGAGCAGTACTTC. This translates into CASSPTRGYEQYF.

CDR3 sequence (DNA): TGTGCCAGCAGTCTTGAGGGGACAGGGGTTGAAAAACTGTTTTTT. Its translation: CASSLEGTGVEKLFF. The chain employs TRBV5-4 and TRBJ1-4; 10 nucleotides align to TRBD1. The CDR3 has 15 residues. The V gene end was trimmed by 5 bases and the J gene end by 7 bases; junction bases not matched to a gene: 8. Germline CDR1 reads SGHNT; CDR2 reads YYREEE (reference sequence).

The V gene is TRBV7-9, the J gene TRBJ2-3; D is uncertain. CDR1 is SEHNR, CDR2 FQNEAQ, per germline (reference sequence). CDR3 size: 13 residues. The ends were cut back, 4 bases at V and 4 bases at J, with 9 bases in the middle. The CDR3 loop is CASSSVVSDTQYF. The CDR3 bases are TGTGCCAGCAGCTCCGTAGTGTCAGATACGCAGTATTTT. The full variable domain, completed using reference TRBV7-9 and TRBJ2-3, is DTGVSQNPRHKITKRGQNVTFRCDPISEHNRLYWYRQTLGQGPEFLTYFQNEAQLEKSRLLSDRFSAERPKGSFSTLEIQRTEQGDSAMYLCASSSVVSDTQYFGPGTRLTVL.

This clone has just one count. V is TRBV7-6 and J is TRBJ2-3; TRBD2 agrees at 9 bases. V lost 2 bases to trimming and J lost 2 bases; unmatched junction nucleotides: 2. Germline-derived CDR1 and CDR2 are SGHVS and FNYEAQ. This CDR3 contains 15 residues. CDR3 in amino acids: CASSLLAGHTDTQYF. The DNA of the CDR3 is TGTGCCAGCAGCTTACTAGCGGGGCACACAGATACGCAGTATTTT. The variable domain in full, with the rest retrieved from reference TRBV7-6 and TRBJ2-3, is GAGVSQSPRYKVTKRGQDVALRCDPISGHVSLYWYRQALGQGPEFLTYFNYEAQQDKSGLPNDRFSAERPEGSISTLTIQRTEQRDSAMYRCASSLLAGHTDTQYFGPGTRLTVL.

The chain is built from TRBV29-1 and TRBJ2-3; either TRBD1 or TRBD2 may fit D (5 bases each). The CDR3 is 15 amino acids. Germline V CDR1 and CDR2: SQVTM, ANQGSEA. V lost 5 bases and J 0 bases, leaving 15 bases between the germline ends. CDR3: CSVNGALSSTDTQYF. Here the CDR3 DNA reads TGCAGCGTTAACGGGGCCCTTTCCAGCACAGATACGCAGTATTTT.

This chain joins TRBV27 and TRBJ1-5; D is undetermined. In germline, CDR1 is MNHEY, CDR2 SMNVEV (reference sequence). V gave up 3 bases and J gave up 1 base, with 7 bases separating them. CDR3 length: 14 residues. The DNA of the CDR3 is TGTGCCAGCAGTTTCTACAACAGCAATCAGCCCCAGCATTTT. It codes for CASSFYNSNQPQHF.

V and J are TRBV30 and TRBJ1-1; a possible D gene is TRBD1 (6 bases). Germline V CDR1 and CDR2: GTSNPN, SVGIG (reference sequence). Trimming took 0 bases from V and 6 from J, leaving 17 bases between them. The CDR3 runs 15 residues. CDR3 nucleotides: TGTGCCTGGAGTGTACAGGGCTGGGGAGGGGCTGAAGCTTTCTTT. Translating it yields CAWSVQGWGGAEAFF.

The V call is TRBV29-1, the J call TRBJ2-7; unclear D gene. Germline values: CDR1 SQVTM, CDR2 ANQGSEA. V lost 4 bases to trimming and J lost 0 bases, with 13 bases between them. This CDR3 has 14 amino acids. CDR3 protein: CSVAGQESSYEQYF. CDR3 DNA: TGCAGCGTTGCTGGGCAGGAGAGCTCCTACGAGCAGTACTTC.

CDR3: CASSSDAYGANVLTF. The CDR3 DNA reads as TGTGCCAGCAGCTCCGACGCCTATGGGGCCAACGTCCTGACTTTC. The chain employs TRBV7-3 and TRBJ2-6; D unresolved. CDR3 length: 15 residues. Trimming cost V 4 bases and J 3 bases, with 10 bases left between them. Germline V gene sequence: CDR1 SGHTA, CDR2 FQGTGA.

This chain joins TRBV6-6 and TRBJ2-1; D might be TRBD2 (8 bases). The CDR3 loop spans 16 amino acids. Germline V gene sequence: CDR1 MNHNY, CDR2 SVGAGI (reference sequence). The V and J ends lost 9 bases and 1 base respectively, with 19 bases between them. Here the CDR3 reads CASSRTGLASYNEQFF. CDR3 coding DNA: TGTGCCAGTTCTCGGACAGGACTAGCATCCTACAATGAGCAGTTCTTC.

The V gene is TRBV6-4, the J gene TRBJ1-6, with 10 bases fitting TRBD1. The CDR3 has 15 residues. Germline loops: CDR1 MRHNA, CDR2 SNTAGT. After removal of 4 bases from V and 5 bases from J, the junction contained 2 bases not matched to a gene. The CDR3 DNA sequence: TGTGCCAGCAGTGCCGGGACAGGGGATAATTCACCCCTCCACTTT. Protein sequence: CASSAGTGDNSPLHF.

In its sample, this clone was seen once. The chain joins TRBV4-2 to TRBJ1-4; 11 bases are a match to TRBD1. V was pared by 0 bases and J by 8 bases, with 11 bases of the junction left unmatched. In germline, CDR1 is LGHNA, CDR2 YNFKEQ. The CDR3 spans 18 residues. DNA of the CDR3: TGTGCCAGCAGCCAAGATGAAGGACAGGGGGCTTGGGGCGAAAAACTGTTTTTT. This gives the protein CASSQDEGQGAWGEKLFF.

The J gene is TRBJ1-6, the V gene TRBV15, with 8 bases aligning to TRBD1. The germline CDR1 and CDR2 sequences are LNHNV and YYDKDF (reference sequence). The CDR3 is made up of 16 amino acids. Trimming cost V 6 bases and J 4 bases; bases outside gene matches: 8. The CDR3 region is CATSPTGGTYNSPLHF. The CDR3 DNA reads TGTGCCACCAGTCCTACAGGGGGGACATATAATTCACCCCTCCACTTT.

This clone was found a few times. This chain uses TRBV19 with TRBJ1-2, with D maybe TRBD1 (6 bases). With 5 bases removed from V and 6 bases from J, the gap between germline ends came to 10 bases. The CDR3 extends over 12 amino acids. Germline lookup yields CDR1 LNHDA and CDR2 SQIVND (reference sequence). Written as DNA, the CDR3 is TGTGCCAGTAGTGGGGGGGGCGATGGCTACACCTTC. Protein sequence: CASSGGGDGYTF.

The CDR3 DNA reads TGTGCCACTAGCCGGGACGGGACTAATGAAAAACTGTTTTTT. Translation gives CATSRDGTNEKLFF. This chain uses TRBV15 with TRBJ1-4, with D perhaps TRBD1 (5 bases). The ends were cut back, 9 bases at V and 2 bases at J, with 13 bases in the middle. The germline V gene encodes CDR1 LNHNV and CDR2 YYDKDF (reference sequence). The CDR3 is made up of 14 amino acids.

This rearrangement joins TRBV27 to TRBJ1-3; no reliable D call. The V gene's germline CDR1 is MNHEY and CDR2 SMNVEV (reference sequence). The CDR3 length is 15 residues. Trimming took 6 bases from V and 0 from J, leaving 12 bases between them. CDR3: CASSPNPTSGNTIYF. In nucleotides, the CDR3 is TGTGCCAGCAGCCCCAATCCGACCTCTGGAAACACCATATATTTT.

In this sample, this clone turned up once. This rearrangement joins TRBV5-4 to TRBJ2-7; D is unresolved. V dropped 2 bases and J dropped 1 base, with 7 bases sitting between them. Looked up from germline, CDR1 is SGHNT and CDR2 is YYREEE (reference sequence). CDR3 length equals 13 residues. CDR3 DNA sequence: TGTGCCAGCAGCTTAACGGGTTCCTACGAGCAGTACTTC. Translating it yields CASSLTGSYEQYF.

The chain carries TRBV27 and TRBJ2-1, with D hard to call. CDR1 and CDR2 from the germline V gene are MNHEY and SMNVEV (reference sequence). The CDR3 runs to 13 residues. The V end lost 1 base, the J end lost 7 bases, and 8 bases lay between the germline ends. This CDR3 is CASSLFLGNEQFF. The CDR3 region has the DNA TGTGCCAGCAGTTTATTCCTGGGTAATGAGCAGTTCTTC.

The DNA of the CDR3 is TGCGCCAGCAGCCGGGAGATGAACACTGAAGCTTTCTTT. Amino acid sequence: CASSREMNTEAFF. The chain uses TRBV4-1 and TRBJ1-1, with D hard to call. The CDR3 sequence is 13 residues long. Germline CDR1 MGHRA, CDR2 YSYEKL. V gave up 4 bases and J gave up 0 bases, with 6 bases separating them.

The V call is TRBV28, the J call TRBJ2-7, with TRBD2 matching over 13 bases. From germline, CDR1 is MDHEN and CDR2 SYDVKM. There are 15 residues in the CDR3. V lost 5 bases and J lost 3; bases outside the gene matches: 4. The CDR3 protein is CASSVTSGGFYEQYF. Here the CDR3 DNA reads TGTGCCAGCAGTGTGACTAGCGGGGGGTTCTACGAGCAGTACTTC.

The chain carries TRBV2 and TRBJ2-1; the match to TRBD1 covers 8 bases. The trim removed 8 bases at V and 0 bases at J, leaving 12 bases unmatched. This CDR3 comprises 17 residues. CDR1 is SNHLY, CDR2 FYNNEI, per germline. CDR3 sequence reads: CASLVRGQESSYNEQFF. Written as DNA, the CDR3 is TGTGCCAGCCTGGTCCGGGGACAGGAGAGCTCCTACAATGAGCAGTTCTTC.

This chain connects TRBV9 to TRBJ1-1; TRBD1 might be the D (6 bases). Trimming pared 4 bases from V and 5 bases from J, leaving 15 bases between. The CDR3 loop spans 14 amino acids. CDR1 SGDLS and CDR2 YYNGEE come from the germline V gene. CDR3 DNA: TGTGCCAGCAGCCCACAGGGTGGGCGAACTGAAGCTTTCTTT. This translates into CASSPQGGRTEAFF.

V gene TRBV21-1 combines with J gene TRBJ2-2; the D call of TRBD1 is as the table states it, not checked on the DNA. TRBV21-1 is designated a pseudogene. The CDR3 contains 21 residues. CDR3 sequence: CASSKGGPGQVFYTNTGELFF. CDR3 DNA: TGTGCCAGCAGCAAAGGGGGACCGGGACAGGTTTTTTATACGAACACCGGGGAGCTGTTTTTT.

CDR3 sequence (DNA): TGTGCCAGCAGCTACCGGGGCCTACTTATCCGGGGCTACACCTTC. Translated, it gives CASSYRGLLIRGYTF. The J gene is TRBJ1-2, the V gene TRBV5-6; tentative D call: TRBD1 (5 bases). This CDR3 has 15 amino acids. The germline V gene has CDR1 SGHDT and CDR2 YYEEEE. V was trimmed by 3 bases and J by 8 bases, leaving 20 bases between them. Supplemented by reference TRBV5-6 and TRBJ1-2, the full variable domain reads DAGVTQSPTHLIKTRGQQVTLRCSPKSGHDTVSWYQQALGQGPQFIFQYYEEEERQRGNFPDRFSGHQFPNYSSELNVNALLLGDSALYLCASSYRGLLIRGYTFGSGTRLTVV.